This TCR beta chain was sequenced during a study of spatial heterogeneity in lung cancer. Study information: Alpha-chain detections were consistently fewer than beta-chain detections among the sequences. Within tumor regions, the number of TCR transcripts tracked closely with a T cell module score obtained from matched bulk RNA-seq. Study-level points and caveats: In tumors, expanded intratumoral alpha and beta TCR counts tracked mutation counts.

Regarding time point: sample taken at primary tumor resection. Samples were donated by 72 untreated early-stage non-small cell lung cancer patients. The CDR3 loop spans 17 amino acids. Germline CDR1 is SGHTA and CDR2 is FQGTGA. V lost 5 bases and J lost 5; bases outside the gene matches: 11. By sample share, this clonotype is large. Its antigen is not identified. Unique molecular identifiers, one per molecule, were present on every TCR cDNA molecule. TCRdb fed the 5' RACE reads into MiXCR, producing one record per CDR3 protein. The sample shows a few thousand distinct CDR3 sequences, about 11% of them seen only once.

The chain couples TRBV7-3 to TRBJ2-1, with 11 bases lining up with TRBD2. The sequencing used lung tumor tissue, collected at surgery. The receptor comes from a female donor with early-stage non-small cell lung cancer. CDR3 loop: CASSPNIAGGFNNEQFF. The CDR3, as DNA: TGTGCCAGCAGCCCAAATATAGCGGGAGGGTTCAACAATGAGCAGTTCTTC. Drawing the rest from reference TRBV7-3 and TRBJ2-1, the complete variable domain is GAGVSQTPSNKVTEKGKYVELRCDPISGHTALYWYRQSLGQGPEFLIYFQGTGAADDSGLPNDRFFAVRPEGSVSTLKIQRTERGDSAVYLCASSPNIAGGFNNEQFFGPGTRLTVL.